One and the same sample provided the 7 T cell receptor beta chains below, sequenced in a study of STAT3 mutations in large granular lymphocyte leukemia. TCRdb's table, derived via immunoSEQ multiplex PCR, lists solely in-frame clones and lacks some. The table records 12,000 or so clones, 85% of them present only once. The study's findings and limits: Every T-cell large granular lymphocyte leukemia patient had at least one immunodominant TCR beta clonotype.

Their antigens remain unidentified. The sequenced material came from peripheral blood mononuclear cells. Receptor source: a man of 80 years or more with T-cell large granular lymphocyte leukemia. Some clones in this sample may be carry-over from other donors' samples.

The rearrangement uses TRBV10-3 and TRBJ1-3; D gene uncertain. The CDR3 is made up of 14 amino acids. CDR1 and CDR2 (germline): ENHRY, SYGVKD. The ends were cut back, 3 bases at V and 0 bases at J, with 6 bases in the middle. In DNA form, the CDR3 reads TGTGCCATCAGTGACACGGCCTCTGGAAACACCATATATTTT. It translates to CAISDTASGNTIYF.

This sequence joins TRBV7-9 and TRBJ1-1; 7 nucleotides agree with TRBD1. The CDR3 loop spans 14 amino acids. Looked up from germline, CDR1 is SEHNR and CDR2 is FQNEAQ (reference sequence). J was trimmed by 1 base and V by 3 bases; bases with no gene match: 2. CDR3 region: CASSFGQANTEAFF. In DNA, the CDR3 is TGTGCCAGCAGCTTCGGACAGGCGAACACTGAAGCTTTCTTT.

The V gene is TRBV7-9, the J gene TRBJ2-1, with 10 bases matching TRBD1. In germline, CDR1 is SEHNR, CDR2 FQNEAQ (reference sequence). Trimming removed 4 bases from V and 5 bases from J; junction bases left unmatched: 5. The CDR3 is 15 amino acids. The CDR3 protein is CASSSGTGANNEQFF. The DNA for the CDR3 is TGTGCCAGCAGCTCCGGGACAGGGGCTAACAATGAGCAGTTCTTC.

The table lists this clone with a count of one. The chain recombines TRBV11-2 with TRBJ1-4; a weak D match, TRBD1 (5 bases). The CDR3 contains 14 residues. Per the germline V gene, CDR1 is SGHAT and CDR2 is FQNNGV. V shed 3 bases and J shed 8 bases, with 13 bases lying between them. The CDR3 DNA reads TGTGCCAGCAGCTTCCAGGGTGCCGACGAAAAACTGTTTTTT. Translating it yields CASSFQGADEKLFF.

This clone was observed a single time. The CDR3 nucleotides are TGTGCCAGCTCACCCCCCGACGGACACCACGAGCAGTACTTC. Translating gives CASSPPDGHHEQYF. This chain connects TRBV18 to TRBJ2-7; the D gene is possibly TRBD1 (5 bases). Germline V gene data show CDR1 as KGHSH and CDR2 as LQKENI. CDR3 length: 14 amino acids. V gave up 3 bases and J gave up 5 bases, with 14 bases separating them.

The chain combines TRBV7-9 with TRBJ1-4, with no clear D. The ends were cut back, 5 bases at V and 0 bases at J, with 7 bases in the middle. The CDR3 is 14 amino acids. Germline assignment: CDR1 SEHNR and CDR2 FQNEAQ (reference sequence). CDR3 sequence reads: CASSMAATNEKLFF. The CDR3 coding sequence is TGTGCCAGCAGCATGGCTGCAACTAATGAAAAACTGTTTTTT.

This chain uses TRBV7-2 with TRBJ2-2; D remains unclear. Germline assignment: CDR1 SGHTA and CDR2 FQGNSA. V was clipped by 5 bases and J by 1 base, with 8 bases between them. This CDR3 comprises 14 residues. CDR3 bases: TGTGCCAGCAGCGCCCGACAGAACACCGGGGAGCTGTTTTTT. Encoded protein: CASSARQNTGELFF. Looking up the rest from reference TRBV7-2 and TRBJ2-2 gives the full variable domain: GAGVSQSPSNKVTEKGKDVELRCDPISGHTALYWYRQSLGQGLEFLIYFQGNSAPDKSGLPSDRFSAERTGGSVSTLTIQRTQQEDSAVYLCASSARQNTGELFFGEGSRLTVL.